Below are 30 T cell receptor beta chains sequenced from a single sample in a study of radiotherapy plus CTLA-4 blockade in lung cancer. The table came from immunoSEQ multiplex PCR; TCRdb's copy has only in-frame clones and leaves some out. The data contain approximately 52,000 clones, approximately 80% of them singletons. This specimen consisted of peripheral blood, obtained from a patient treated with radiotherapy plus ipilimumab. Source of these receptors: a human donor with non-small cell lung cancer whose response to radiotherapy plus ipilimumab could not be evaluated.

This sequence joins TRBV5-8 and TRBJ2-7, with 7 bases matching TRBD1. J lost 6 bases, V lost 6 bases, and 9 bases had no gene match. The V gene's germline CDR1 is SGHTS and CDR2 YDEGEE. The CDR3 is 13 residues long. CDR3 in amino acids: CASTPTGFGEQYF. The CDR3 nucleotides are TGTGCCAGCACCCCGACAGGGTTCGGCGAGCAGTACTTC.

This clone was observed a single time. The chain carries TRBV29-1 and TRBJ2-2, with D perhaps TRBD1 (6 bases). CDR1 SQVTM and CDR2 ANQGSEA come from the germline V gene. This CDR3 is 14 amino acids long. Trimming cost V 4 bases and J 1 base, with 10 bases left between them. This CDR3 reads CSVAPRGNTGELFF. In DNA, the CDR3 is TGCAGCGTTGCTCCCAGGGGGAACACCGGGGAGCTGTTTTTT.

The chain employs TRBV15 and TRBJ2-3; 12 bases agree with TRBD2. Germline V lookup: CDR1 LNHNV, CDR2 YYDKDF (reference sequence). CDR3 size: 19 residues. With 3 bases clipped from V and 2 bases from J, the junction kept 12 bases outside the gene matches. The CDR3 DNA follows: TGTGCCACCAGCAGCGGACCCAGACTAGCGGGGGAAACCACAGATACGCAGTATTTT. Amino acid sequence: CATSSGPRLAGETTDTQYF.

About this clone: One end of the junction fails to match germline, which may point to a read error. V usage is TRBV4-2 and J usage is TRBJ2-1, with 8 nucleotides matching TRBD2. The CDR3 extends over 17 amino acids. Germline V gene sequence: CDR1 LGHNA, CDR2 YNFKEQ. CDR3: CASSQDIAQRGRTSGVF. CDR3 bases: TGTGCCAGCAGCCAAGATATTGCCCAGCGGGGGCGAACCTCGGGAGTCTTC.

V usage is TRBV5-1 and J usage is TRBJ2-4; TRBD1 matches at 7 bases. The trim removed 4 bases at V and 10 bases at J, leaving 14 bases unmatched. Germline V gene sequence: CDR1 SGHRS, CDR2 YFSETQ. This CDR3 has 15 amino acids. The CDR3, as DNA: TGCGCCAGCAGCAGAACTCCCGACAGGGCACGGATTCAGTACTTC. It specifies CASSRTPDRARIQYF.

The genes are TRBV5-6 and TRBJ2-5; D is possibly TRBD2 (6 bases). TRBJ2-7 matches the DNA end more closely, so the J call is doubtful. The germline CDR1 and CDR2 sequences are SGHDT and YYEEEE. There are 15 residues in the CDR3. The CDR3 loop reads CASSLVRDSTYEQYF. The CDR3 DNA is TGTGCCAGCAGCTTGGTTCGGGACTCCACCTACGAGCAGTACTTC.

The chain has TRBV4-3 and TRBJ2-1; TRBD2 matches at 15 bases. V was pared by 4 bases and J by 9 bases, with 7 bases of the junction left unmatched. The CDR3 runs 16 residues. Germline V gene data show CDR1 as LGHNA and CDR2 as YSLEER. CDR3 residues: CASSPGLAGGGSEQFF. CDR3 in DNA: TGCGCCAGCAGCCCGGGACTAGCGGGAGGAGGGAGTGAGCAGTTCTTC.

This clone has a handful of counts. In nucleotides, the CDR3 is TGTGCCAGCAGCTTGCGGGGGGCCGCGAACACCGGGGAGCTGTTTTTT. It specifies CASSLRGAANTGELFF. The rearrangement links TRBV9 to TRBJ2-2; 8 bases map to TRBD2. V lost 4 bases, J lost 0 bases, and 5 bases stayed unmatched. The CDR3 has 16 amino acids. Germline V gene lookup returns CDR1 SGDLS and CDR2 YYNGEE.

The chain links TRBV6-5 to TRBJ1-4, with 10 bases identical to TRBD1. In germline, CDR1 is MNHEY, CDR2 SVGAGI. The CDR3 has 14 residues. With V trimmed by 6 bases and J by 8 bases, 6 bases remained unmatched. Written as DNA, the CDR3 is TGTGCCAGCAGCCGGGACAGGGGAAGAGAAAAACTGTTTTTT. This encodes CASSRDRGREKLFF.

This chain uses TRBV6-4 with TRBJ1-4; tentative D call: TRBD1 (6 bases). Germline values: CDR1 MRHNA, CDR2 SNTAGT. The germline V and J ends were trimmed by 6 bases and 1 base, with 18 bases remaining between them. The CDR3 runs 17 residues. CDR3 loop: CASRPRQEDGTNEKLFF. CDR3 nucleotides: TGTGCCAGCAGGCCACGACAGGAAGACGGAACTAATGAAAAACTGTTTTTT.

The chain uses TRBV11-2 and TRBJ1-3; no reliable D call. The CDR3 extends over 14 amino acids. Per the germline V gene, CDR1 is SGHAT and CDR2 is FQNNGV. V lost 5 bases and J 0 bases, leaving 8 bases between the germline ends. Written as DNA, the CDR3 is TGTGCCAGCAGCCCCCATAGCTCTGGAAACACCATATATTTT. Protein: CASSPHSSGNTIYF.

This clone was recorded only once. The V gene is TRBV4-3, the J gene TRBJ2-1; TRBD2 matches 15 bases. Losses at the gene ends were 8 bases for V and 6 bases for J; bases not matched to a gene: 5. This CDR3 region has 15 residues. CDR1 is LGHNA and CDR2 is YSLEER in the germline V gene. The CDR3 region is CASGRTSGGGNEQFF. For the CDR3, the DNA is TGCGCCAGCGGGAGGACTAGCGGGGGGGGCAATGAGCAGTTCTTC.

This clone turned up a few times. The chain carries TRBV4-3 and TRBJ2-1; 9 nucleotides align to TRBD2. This CDR3 comprises 18 residues. Germline V gene data show CDR1 as LGHNA and CDR2 as YSLEER. With 0 bases clipped from V and 4 bases from J, the junction kept 10 bases outside the gene matches. The CDR3 reads CASSQEGGRAGPYNEQFF. CDR3 bases: TGCGCCAGCAGCCAAGAAGGCGGGAGGGCGGGCCCTTACAATGAGCAGTTCTTC.

This sequence joins TRBV5-1 and TRBJ1-5, with TRBD1 matching 7 bases. Germline V gene data show CDR1 as SGHRS and CDR2 as YFSETQ. The CDR3 has 17 amino acids. The V gene end was trimmed by 0 bases and the J gene end by 4 bases; junction bases not matched to a gene: 10. CDR3 region: CASSLVPPGDSNQPQHF. The CDR3 region has the DNA TGCGCCAGCAGCTTGGTCCCCCCGGGGGACAGTAATCAGCCCCAGCATTTT.

V is TRBV5-4 and J is TRBJ2-5; tentative D call: TRBD1 (5 bases). CDR1 is SGHNT, CDR2 YYREEE, per germline (reference sequence). The CDR3 runs to 16 residues. The V gene lost 0 bases and the J gene lost 3 bases, with 15 bases spanning the gap. The CDR3 nucleotides read TGTGCCAGCAGCTTGGGGCTTAGGGGTGGGGAAGAGACCCAGTACTTC. Translating it yields CASSLGLRGGEETQYF.

DNA of the CDR3: TGTGCCAGCAGACTAGCGGGAAACACCGGGGAGCTGTTTTTT. Encoded protein: CASRLAGNTGELFF. This chain links TRBV28 with TRBJ2-2; 10 bases agree with TRBD2. Germline loops: CDR1 MDHEN, CDR2 SYDVKM. The V segment lost 6 bases and the J segment 2 bases; nucleotides outside the gene matches: 0. The length of the CDR3 is 14 residues.

This chain joins TRBV27 and TRBJ2-5, with D possibly being TRBD2 (6 bases). CDR3 length equals 14 residues. Germline CDR1 is MNHEY and CDR2 is SMNVEV (reference sequence). The V gene lost 6 bases and the J gene lost 5 bases, with 16 bases spanning the gap. The CDR3 here is CASRLIAAGETQYF. CDR3 DNA sequence: TGTGCCAGCAGGTTAATAGCGGCAGGGGAGACCCAGTACTTC.

The chain is built from TRBV5-6 and TRBJ2-6; TRBD2 matches 9 bases. The V gene end was trimmed by 3 bases and the J gene end by 3 bases; junction bases not matched to a gene: 4. The CDR3 runs to 16 residues. Germline CDR1 reads SGHDT; CDR2 reads YYEEEE. This CDR3 reads CASSSAGGVGANVLTF. DNA of the CDR3: TGTGCCAGCAGCTCAGCGGGAGGAGTTGGGGCCAACGTCCTGACTTTC.

The rearrangement links TRBV27 to TRBJ2-7; 8 nucleotides agree with TRBD1. Germline values: CDR1 MNHEY, CDR2 SMNVEV (reference sequence). CDR3 size: 14 residues. The V segment lost 7 bases and the J segment 0 bases; nucleotides outside the gene matches: 5. CDR3 in DNA: TGTGCCAGCAAATACAGGGGGTTCTCCTACGAGCAGTACTTC. Its translation is CASKYRGFSYEQYF.

The rearrangement links TRBV5-1 to TRBJ2-1; 7 positions match TRBD2. CDR1 and CDR2 (germline): SGHRS, YFSETQ. This CDR3 contains 14 residues. J lost 6 bases, V lost 4 bases, and 7 bases had no gene match. The CDR3 nucleotides read TGCGCCAGCAGCGAGGGATTAGCGGGCAATGAGCAGTTCTTC. Protein sequence: CASSEGLAGNEQFF.

This clone is medium-sized by share. The chain carries TRBV12-2 and TRBJ1-2. TRBV12-2 constitutes a pseudogene. The CDR3 covers 13 residues. This CDR3 reads CASRLARFYGYTF. The CDR3 nucleotides are TGTGCAAGTCGCTTAGCGAGGTTCTATGGCTACACCTTC.

This sequence joins TRBV5-6 and TRBJ1-6; D remains unclear. The germline V gene has CDR1 SGHDT and CDR2 YYEEEE. The ends were cut back, 3 bases at V and 7 bases at J, with 5 bases in the middle. The CDR3 totals 12 residues. CDR3 coding DNA: TGTGCCAGCAGCTCGGGAAATTCACCCCTCCACTTT. Translating gives CASSSGNSPLHF.

CDR3: CASSRGNRRGYTF. The DNA of the CDR3 is TGTGCCAGCAGCAGGGGGAACAGGCGCGGCTACACCTTC. The chain combines TRBV28 with TRBJ1-2, with TRBD1 identical over 7 bases. Germline-derived CDR1 and CDR2 are MDHEN and SYDVKM. V was clipped by 6 bases and J by 8 bases; unmatched bases: 9. The CDR3 is made up of 13 amino acids.

This clone has only one observation. J is TRBJ1-5 and V is TRBV30; TRBD1 is a possible D gene (6 bases). Trimming took 0 bases from V and 6 from J, leaving 12 bases between them. CDR3 size: 14 residues. Germline V gene sequence: CDR1 GTSNPN, CDR2 SVGIG (reference sequence). The CDR3 region is CAWSVPSGAQPQHF. The DNA of the CDR3 is TGTGCCTGGAGTGTACCCTCAGGGGCTCAGCCCCAGCATTTT.

J is TRBJ1-4 and V is TRBV15; weak D call: TRBD1 (6 bases). The germline V and J ends were trimmed by 2 bases and 5 bases, with 12 bases remaining between them. Germline CDR1 LNHNV, CDR2 YYDKDF (reference sequence). The CDR3 is made up of 15 amino acids. For the CDR3, the DNA is TGTGCCACCAGCAGAATACAGGGAGACAATGAAAAACTGTTTTTT. Translating gives CATSRIQGDNEKLFF.

This clone was detected once. V is TRBV9 and J is TRBJ2-7; TRBD2 matches 7 bases. Looked up from germline, CDR1 is SGDLS and CDR2 is YYNGEE. After removal of 7 bases from V and 7 bases from J, the junction contained 17 bases not matched to a gene. CDR3 size: 15 residues. Here the CDR3 reads CASAGQGGTSWEQYF. The DNA of the CDR3 is TGTGCCAGCGCCGGGCAGGGAGGGACGAGTTGGGAGCAGTACTTC. Supplemented by reference TRBV9 and TRBJ2-7, the full variable domain reads DSGVTQTPKHLITATGQRVTLRCSPRSGDLSVYWYQQSLDQGLQFLIQYYNGEERAKGNILERFSAQQFPDLHSELNLSSLELGDSALYFCASAGQGGTSWEQYFGPGTRLTVT.

The CDR3 DNA follows: TGTGCCAGCAGTGGGACTAGCGGGGGGGCTAGGGAGACCCAGTACTTC. Its protein product is CASSGTSGGARETQYF. The chain has TRBV4-2 and TRBJ2-5; 16 bases align to TRBD2. The CDR3 is made up of 16 amino acids. V trimming: 6 bases; J trimming: 5 bases; junction bases outside the gene matches: 6. Germline loops: CDR1 LGHNA, CDR2 YNFKEQ.

V and J are TRBV2 and TRBJ1-6; weak D call: TRBD1 (5 bases). CDR3 size: 14 residues. The V end lost 6 bases, the J end lost 10 bases, and 16 bases lay between the germline ends. Looked up from germline, CDR1 is SNHLY and CDR2 is FYNNEI. The CDR3 loop reads CASRKEGVGSPLHF. The CDR3 nucleotides read TGTGCCAGCAGAAAGGAAGGGGTCGGGTCACCCCTCCACTTT.

V usage is TRBV19 and J usage is TRBJ1-2; D remains unclear. Trimming shortened V by 3 bases and J by 3 bases, and 8 bases separated the two germline ends. The CDR3 is made up of 13 amino acids. Looked up from germline, CDR1 is LNHDA and CDR2 is SQIVND (reference sequence). CDR3: CASSIPDYYGYTF. The CDR3 bases are TGTGCCAGTAGTATCCCCGACTACTATGGCTACACCTTC. The full variable domain, rest sourced from reference TRBV19 and TRBJ1-2, is DGGITQSPKYLFRKEGQNVTLSCEQNLNHDAMYWYRQDPGQGLRLIYYSQIVNDFQKGDIAEGYSVSREKKESFPLTVTSAQKNPTAFYLCASSIPDYYGYTFGSGTRLTVV.

The chain combines TRBV6-4 with TRBJ2-3; D might be TRBD1 (6 bases). V was clipped by 4 bases and J by 3 bases, with 8 bases between them. The CDR3 is 13 residues long. The V gene's germline CDR1 is MRHNA and CDR2 SNTAGT. The CDR3 protein is CASSVDRTDTQYF. The CDR3 coding sequence is TGTGCCAGCAGTGTGGACAGAACAGATACGCAGTATTTT.